Listed below are T cell receptor beta chains from one sample, sequenced in a study of siplizumab effects on memory and regulatory T cells. TCRdb keeps only in-frame clones here, not all; method: immunoSEQ multiplex PCR. The data hold under 95,000 clones, with 85% to 95% observed a single time. Specimen: non-Treg CD4+ T cells sorted from blood. The receptor source for this set is a human donor in good health. CDR3s include the opening cysteine and the closing phenylalanine or tryptophan. Fields, in order: clone size, D gene, J gene, V gene, CDR3 DNA, CDR3 protein. A D gene is named only where the DNA matches it firmly. Only part of the rows carry a size: once, few, many, or a class if the clone is expanded.

clone size: NA; D gene: TRBD1; J gene: TRBJ1-6; V gene: TRBV6-5; CDR3 DNA: TGTGCCAGCAGTCAGGGACAGCCTAATTCACCCCTCCACTTT; CDR3 protein: CASSQGQPNSPLHF
clone size: NA; D gene: TRBD2; J gene: TRBJ2-1; V gene: TRBV7-9; CDR3 DNA: TGTGCCAGCAGTCCTTTACTAGCGGGAGTGAACAATGAGCAGTTCTTC; CDR3 protein: CASSPLLAGVNNEQFF
clone size: once; D gene: TRBD2; J gene: TRBJ2-3; V gene: TRBV5-1; CDR3 DNA: TGCGCCAGCAGCTTGGCCCCAAGCGGGGGGGGAACAGATACGCAGTATTTT; CDR3 protein: CASSLAPSGGGTDTQYF
clone size: NA; D gene: TRBD1; J gene: TRBJ1-5; V gene: TRBV5-6; CDR3 DNA: TGTGCCAGCAGCACGACAGGGCGGGATCAGCCCCAGCATTTT; CDR3 protein: CASSTTGRDQPQHF
clone size: NA; D gene: NA; J gene: TRBJ2-3; V gene: TRBV10-3; CDR3 DNA: TGTGCCATCAGTGTCAGGGAGGGCACAGATACGCAGTATTTT; CDR3 protein: CAISVREGTDTQYF
clone size: few; D gene: NA; J gene: TRBJ1-4; V gene: TRBV6-5; CDR3 DNA: TGTGCCAGCAAATTGTTAATCCTGAGCGAAAAACTGTTTTTT; CDR3 protein: CASKLLILSEKLFF
clone size: NA; D gene: NA; J gene: TRBJ2-7; V gene: TRBV2; CDR3 DNA: TGTGCCAGCAGTTCAGCCAGGAGCTCCTACGAGCAGTACTTC; CDR3 protein: CASSSARSSYEQYF
clone size: NA; D gene: NA; J gene: TRBJ2-2; V gene: TRBV5-1; CDR3 DNA: TGCGCCAGCAGCTTGCAGGCACAGACTAACACCGGGGAGCTGTTTTTT; CDR3 protein: CASSLQAQTNTGELFF
clone size: NA; D gene: NA; J gene: TRBJ2-7; V gene: TRBV19; CDR3 DNA: TGTGCCAGTAGTACCTCGGGACATGGGACCTACGAGCAGTACTTC; CDR3 protein: CASSTSGHGTYEQYF
clone size: NA; D gene: NA; J gene: TRBJ2-1; V gene: TRBV5-4; CDR3 DNA: TGTGCCAGCAGCTCTCAATCGGGCGCTGCCTACAATGAGCAGTTCTTC; CDR3 protein: CASSSQSGAAYNEQFF
clone size: NA; D gene: NA; J gene: TRBJ1-6; V gene: TRBV5-6; CDR3 DNA: TGTGCCAGCAGCTTGATTACCAGAGCCGACGGTTCACCCCTCCACTTT; CDR3 protein: CASSLITRADGSPLHF
clone size: NA; D gene: TRBD1; J gene: TRBJ1-2; V gene: TRBV9; CDR3 DNA: TGTGCCAGCAGCGTGGATTCCGGGACAGCCTATGGCTACACCTTC; CDR3 protein: CASSVDSGTAYGYTF
clone size: NA; D gene: NA; J gene: TRBJ2-2; V gene: TRBV5-1; CDR3 DNA: TGCGCCAGCAGCTCGACAGACACCGGGGAGCTGTTTTTT; CDR3 protein: CASSSTDTGELFF
clone size: NA; D gene: NA; J gene: TRBJ1-3; V gene: TRBV18; CDR3 DNA: TGTGCCAGCTCACTTGGACATGGAAACACCATATATTTT; CDR3 protein: CASSLGHGNTIYF
clone size: NA; D gene: TRBD1; J gene: TRBJ1-5; V gene: TRBV30; CDR3 DNA: TGTGCCTGGGGGGGACAGGATCAGCCCCAGCATTTT; CDR3 protein: CAWGGQDQPQHF
clone size: NA; D gene: TRBD1; J gene: TRBJ1-2; V gene: TRBV6-1; CDR3 DNA: TGTGCCAGCAGTGAAAGGGGACAGTTAAACTATGGCTACACCTTC; CDR3 protein: CASSERGQLNYGYTF
clone size: NA; D gene: TRBD2; J gene: TRBJ2-1; V gene: TRBV6-5; CDR3 DNA: TGTGCCAGCAGTCCCGGGACTAGTAACAATGAGCAGTTCTTC; CDR3 protein: CASSPGTSNNEQFF